What follows are 29 T cell receptor beta chains derived from one specimen sequenced in a study of control samples from healthy donors and cancer patients. Clones were read by immunoSEQ multiplex PCR, and TCRdb kept only the in-frame ones, dropping some. The data hold over 80,000 clones, with about four fifths observed a single time. The sequenced material came from blood. The receptors derive from a man aged 60 to 75 in good health.

Comments on this clone: At one boundary the junction diverges from the germline segment, which might be a read error. The V gene is TRBV7-7, the J gene TRBJ2-2; no reliable D call. Germline V CDR1 and CDR2: SSHAT, FNYEAQ (reference sequence). The CDR3 is 16 residues long. For the CDR3, the DNA is TGTGCCAGCAGCCCCGGTCGCAGGTCACTCACCGAGGAGCTGTTTTTT. Translation gives CASSPGRRSLTEELFF.

The chain joins TRBV5-5 to TRBJ2-5; TRBD2 aligns across 7 bases. The CDR3 has 16 amino acids. Germline V gene lookup returns CDR1 SGHKS and CDR2 YYEKEE (reference sequence). Trimming took 0 bases from V and 0 from J; bases not matched to a gene: 5. The DNA for the CDR3 is TGTGCCAGCAGCTTGGAATGGCGGGAGTACCAAGAGACCCAGTACTTC. Translated, it gives CASSLEWREYQETQYF. The whole variable domain, filled in from reference TRBV5-5 and TRBJ2-5, reads DAGVTQSPTHLIKTRGQQVTLRCSPISGHKSVSWYQQVLGQGPQFIFQYYEKEERGRGNFPDRFSARQFPNYSSELNVNALLLGDSALYLCASSLEWREYQETQYFGPGTRLLVL.

The chain links TRBV30 to TRBJ1-4; 7 bases fit TRBD1. This CDR3 has 14 amino acids. Germline values: CDR1 GTSNPN, CDR2 SVGIG (reference sequence). V shed 1 base, J shed 8 bases, and the junction held 7 bases outside the gene matches. The CDR3 nucleotides read TGTGCCTGGAGTGCCGACAGGGTAGAGGAAAAACTGTTTTTT. Translating gives CAWSADRVEEKLFF. Full variable domain (remainder filled in from reference TRBV30 and TRBJ1-4): SQTIHQWPATLVQPVGSPLSLECTVEGTSNPNLYWYRQAAGRGLQLLFYSVGIGQISSEVPQNLSASRPQDRQFILSSKKLLLSDSGFYLCAWSADRVEEKLFFGSGTQLSVL.

This chain links TRBV5-8 with TRBJ2-2; D unresolved. CDR1 and CDR2 (germline): SGHTS, YDEGEE. The length of the CDR3 is 14 residues. Trimming left V 6 bases short and J 0 bases short, with 9 bases between. The CDR3 protein is CASNGFANTGELFF. The CDR3 region has the DNA TGTGCCAGCAACGGGTTCGCGAACACCGGGGAGCTGTTTTTT.

The gene calls are TRBV4-1 and TRBJ2-4; D may be TRBD2 (5 bases). Germline CDR1 reads MGHRA; CDR2 reads YSYEKL. This CDR3 is built from 15 residues. Trimming removed 7 bases from V and 0 bases from J, with 13 bases in between. The CDR3 sequence: CASTPSSVAKNIQYF. CDR3 coding DNA: TGCGCCAGCACACCTAGCTCCGTAGCCAAAAACATTCAGTACTTC.

V usage is TRBV7-9 and J usage is TRBJ2-7, with D maybe TRBD2 (7 bases). The germline CDR1 and CDR2 sequences are SEHNR and FQNEAQ (reference sequence). The CDR3 is 13 residues long. V shed 5 bases and J shed 7 bases, with 15 bases lying between them. The CDR3 spells CASSRGAFGEQYF. For the CDR3, the DNA is TGTGCCAGCAGCCGGGGGGCGTTTGGGGAGCAGTACTTC.

The chain couples TRBV19 to TRBJ2-7, with a tentative D call TRBD1 (5 bases). This CDR3 is built from 16 residues. V lost 1 base, J lost 2 bases, and 15 bases lay in between. CDR1 and CDR2 (germline): LNHDA, SQIVND (reference sequence). CDR3 coding DNA: TGTGCCAGTAGTATAGGGGGCAGCCACTTTACCTACGAGCAGTACTTC. It encodes CASSIGGSHFTYEQYF.

The chain couples TRBV30 to TRBJ2-1, with D perhaps TRBD1 or TRBD2 (6 bases each). The CDR3 extends over 16 amino acids. Germline V gene lookup returns CDR1 GTSNPN and CDR2 SVGIG (reference sequence). V was shortened by 7 bases and J by 4 bases, with 23 bases between the two germline ends. The CDR3 here is CASSPKRGAGYNEQFF. CDR3 coding DNA: TGTGCCTCTAGCCCTAAGAGGGGGGCAGGTTACAATGAGCAGTTCTTC.

This rearrangement joins TRBV7-9 to TRBJ2-1; 12 positions agree with TRBD2. Germline assignment: CDR1 SEHNR and CDR2 FQNEAQ (reference sequence). Trimming cost V 6 bases and J 0 bases; bases outside gene matches: 9. The CDR3 runs 18 residues. The DNA for the CDR3 is TGTGCCAGCAGGGGTAGTACTAGCGGGGGGAACTCCTACAATGAGCAGTTCTTC. Encoded protein: CASRGSTSGGNSYNEQFF.

The table lists this clone with a few counts. The chain links TRBV23-1 to TRBJ1-4, with D possibly being TRBD1 (6 bases). TRBV23-1 carries the ORF label, with uncertain function. Trimming took 9 bases from V and 7 from J, leaving 15 bases between them. The CDR3 is 13 residues long. The CDR3 loop is CARRTATVEKLFF. CDR3 in DNA: TGCGCCAGGCGGACAGCGACGGTTGAAAAACTGTTTTTT.

This clone was observed at least ten times. The rearrangement links TRBV7-9 to TRBJ1-2; TRBD1 might be the D (6 bases). CDR1 and CDR2 from the germline V gene are SEHNR and FQNEAQ (reference sequence). The CDR3 totals 17 residues. Trimming took off 1 base at V and 4 bases at J, with 19 bases between the two ends. The CDR3 sequence is CASSLERGKINTYGYTF. The CDR3 bases are TGTGCCAGCAGCTTAGAAAGGGGGAAAATAAACACCTATGGCTACACCTTC.

V is TRBV12-5 and J is TRBJ1-3; tentatively, D is TRBD1 (5 bases). The CDR3 contains 16 residues. V dropped 0 bases and J dropped 4 bases, with 13 bases sitting between them. The germline gives CDR1 LGHNT, CDR2 FRNRAP. The DNA for the CDR3 is TGTGCTAGTGGTTTGGTTTTGGGGGGTACAGGAAACACCATATATTTT. Its translation: CASGLVLGGTGNTIYF.

The V call is TRBV13, the J call TRBJ2-7, with 9 bases identical to TRBD1. The CDR3 has 15 residues. V shed 2 bases, J shed 7 bases, and the junction held 9 bases outside the gene matches. Germline lookup yields CDR1 PRHDT and CDR2 FYEKMQ (reference sequence). The CDR3 DNA reads as TGTGCCAGCAGCTTAAGTCCGACAGGGGGAGAAGAGCAGTACTTC. Translated: CASSLSPTGGEEQYF.

The rearrangement uses TRBV3-1 (or the pseudogene TRBV3-2) and TRBJ1-2, with a weak D call TRBD1 (5 bases). The V end was cut by 5 bases, the J end by 7 bases, with 11 bases between. Germline loops: CDR1 LGHDT, CDR2 YNNKEL (reference sequence). This CDR3 is built from 12 residues. This CDR3 reads CASSFRGGGYTF. As DNA, the CDR3 is TGTGCCAGCAGCTTCCGTGGGGGTGGCTACACCTTC.

The chain carries TRBV28 and TRBJ2-5; 9 positions agree with TRBD1. Germline CDR1 and CDR2: MDHEN and SYDVKM. Trimming removed 6 bases from V and 5 bases from J; junction bases left unmatched: 4. This CDR3 is 13 amino acids long. The CDR3 region has the DNA TGTGCCAGCAGGAAACAGGGGGCCGAGACCCAGTACTTC. It specifies CASRKQGAETQYF.

The chain carries TRBV2 and TRBJ2-1; D ambiguous. The germline gives CDR1 SNHLY, CDR2 FYNNEI. V lost 4 bases and J lost 7, with 5 bases in between. The CDR3 runs to 11 residues. CDR3 region: CASSVINEQFF. The CDR3 coding sequence is TGTGCCAGCAGTGTTATTAATGAGCAGTTCTTC.

The rearrangement joins TRBV5-1 to TRBJ2-1; D unresolved. This CDR3 comprises 15 residues. In germline, CDR1 is SGHRS, CDR2 YFSETQ. The V end lost 0 bases, the J end lost 0 bases, and 7 bases lay between the germline ends. Here the CDR3 reads CASSLGPASYNEQFF. The CDR3 DNA reads TGCGCCAGCAGCTTGGGGCCCGCCTCCTACAATGAGCAGTTCTTC.

The gene calls are TRBV5-1 and TRBJ2-2, with a tentative D call TRBD1 (6 bases). This CDR3 contains 14 residues. The V end was cut by 4 bases, the J end by 1 base, with 8 bases between. Germline V CDR1 and CDR2: SGHRS, YFSETQ. The CDR3 DNA is TGCGCCAGCAGCGAGGGGGTGAACACCGGGGAGCTGTTTTTT. Its protein product is CASSEGVNTGELFF.

In this sample, this clone turned up a few times. The chain combines TRBV19 with TRBJ1-5; TRBD1 might be the D (5 bases). The CDR3 extends over 17 amino acids. Deletions cut 3 bases from V and 4 bases from J, with 19 bases between. Looked up from germline, CDR1 is LNHDA and CDR2 is SQIVND (reference sequence). The CDR3 DNA sequence: TGTGCCAGTAGTATCGGGACGGGTTGGGGGAGGAATCAGCCCCAGCATTTT. This encodes CASSIGTGWGRNQPQHF.

This chain links TRBV3-1 (or the pseudogene TRBV3-2) with TRBJ2-1, with no clear D. V lost 1 base and J 0 bases, leaving 7 bases between the germline ends. The CDR3 length is 15 residues. In germline, CDR1 is LGHDT, CDR2 YNNKEL (reference sequence). CDR3 in DNA: TGTGCCAGCAGCCAAGGTGGTTCCTCCTACAATGAGCAGTTCTTC. Protein sequence: CASSQGGSSYNEQFF.

V usage is TRBV10-1 and J usage is TRBJ1-2; perhaps TRBD1 as D (5 bases). The CDR3 sequence is 14 residues long. V was shortened by 5 bases and J by 4 bases, with 14 bases between the two germline ends. CDR1 is WNHNN, CDR2 SYGVQD, per germline (reference sequence). CDR3 sequence (DNA): TGCGCCAGCAGTCCTGAAGGGACGGGCTATGGCTACACCTTC. This encodes CASSPEGTGYGYTF.

In its sample, this clone was seen a few times. The genes are TRBV15 and TRBJ2-7; tentatively, D is TRBD2 (6 bases). Germline V gene sequence: CDR1 LNHNV, CDR2 YYDKDF (reference sequence). The CDR3 totals 13 residues. Trimming took off 3 bases at V and 6 bases at J, with 12 bases between the two ends. CDR3 sequence: CATSSVEGGEQYF. In nucleotides, the CDR3 is TGTGCCACCAGCAGTGTGGAGGGTGGCGAGCAGTACTTC. The entire variable domain, with the rest obtained from reference TRBV15 and TRBJ2-7, is as follows: DAMVIQNPRYQVTQFGKPVTLSCSQTLNHNVMYWYQQKSSQAPKLLFHYYDKDFNNEADTPDNFQSRRPNTSFCFLDIRSPGLGDTAMYLCATSSVEGGEQYFGPGTRLTVT.

V gene TRBV28 combines with J gene TRBJ1-1; D is ambiguous. This CDR3 comprises 12 residues. V was clipped by 3 bases and J by 2 bases, with 4 bases between them. Germline V lookup: CDR1 MDHEN, CDR2 SYDVKM. The CDR3 nucleotides read TGTGCCAGCAGTTTCACTAACACTGAAGCTTTCTTT. Translated, it gives CASSFTNTEAFF.

J is TRBJ2-1 and V is TRBV5-1; D may be TRBD2 (6 bases). The length of the CDR3 is 15 residues. Germline-derived CDR1 and CDR2 are SGHRS and YFSETQ. Between the trimmed V and J ends, which lost 3 bases and 8 bases, there was a span of 18 bases. CDR3: CASSSPGRGGDEQFF. CDR3 bases: TGCGCCAGCAGCTCCCCGGGACGGGGAGGCGATGAGCAGTTCTTC.

The gene calls are TRBV6-6 and TRBJ2-7, with 7 positions matching TRBD1. Germline V gene sequence: CDR1 MNHNY, CDR2 SVGAGI (reference sequence). J lost 0 bases, V lost 6 bases, and 5 bases had no gene match. The CDR3 length is 14 residues. CDR3 amino acids: CASRHRDSSYEQYF. The CDR3 nucleotides are TGTGCCAGCAGGCACCGGGACAGCTCCTACGAGCAGTACTTC.

This chain connects TRBV6-6 to TRBJ2-7; 7 bases agree with TRBD1. Losses at the gene ends were 5 bases for V and 2 bases for J; bases not matched to a gene: 6. From germline, CDR1 is MNHNY and CDR2 SVGAGI (reference sequence). There are 14 residues in the CDR3. CDR3 in amino acids: CASSNPGTAYEQYF. The CDR3 bases are TGTGCCAGCAGTAACCCCGGGACAGCCTACGAGCAGTACTTC.

The rearrangement links TRBV7-8 to TRBJ1-1; no clear D. The length of the CDR3 is 11 residues. The V gene lost 2 bases and the J gene lost 7 bases, with 5 bases spanning the gap. Germline CDR1 reads SGHVS; CDR2 reads FQNEAQ. The CDR3 bases are TGTGCCAGCAGCTTAATAGGTGAAGCTTTCTTT. Translated, it gives CASSLIGEAFF.

The chain is built from TRBV5-1 and TRBJ2-3; D unclear. V was trimmed by 2 bases and J by 5 bases, leaving 9 bases between them. CDR3 length: 13 amino acids. Germline V gene data show CDR1 as SGHRS and CDR2 as YFSETQ. CDR3 amino acids: CASSFPGLDTQYF. Here the CDR3 DNA reads TGCGCCAGCAGCTTTCCTGGGCTAGATACGCAGTATTTT.

The J gene is TRBJ2-7, the V gene TRBV7-9, with 7 bases that match TRBD1. Trimming removed 3 bases from V and 11 bases from J; junction bases left unmatched: 7. Germline assignment: CDR1 SEHNR and CDR2 FQNEAQ (reference sequence). The length of the CDR3 is 12 residues. The CDR3 nucleotides are TGTGCCAGCAGCTTTACAGGGGAAGTCAAGTACTTC. This translates into CASSFTGEVKYF.